The 5 T cell receptor beta chains presented below share a single source sample, sequenced in a study of cytomegalovirus exposure and HLA in healthy donors. Primers for the PCR totalled 60 Vbeta and 13 Jbeta. The repertoire was sequenced with immunoSEQ multiplex PCR; TCRdb's copy has only in-frame clones and lacks some. Seen here are 95,000 to 100,000 clones, roughly 71% observed once, and the top ten hold 8.5% to 12%. Material for sequencing was PBMCs. The receptors derive from a man over 45 in good health and CMV-seronegative.

The genes are TRBV11-2 and TRBJ1-3, with 8 bases lining up with TRBD1. Germline values: CDR1 SGHAT, CDR2 FQNNGV. The CDR3 has 13 residues. Germline trimming cut 4 bases from V and 7 bases from J; bases unmatched to any gene: 3. For the CDR3, the DNA is TGTGCCAGCAGCTCGGACAGGGACAACACCATATATTTT. Amino acids: CASSSDRDNTIYF.

This clone was seen only once. The chain carries TRBV7-3 and TRBJ2-1; unclear D gene. CDR1 is SGHTA, CDR2 FQGTGA, per germline. The V gene lost 0 bases and the J gene lost 7 bases, with 4 bases spanning the gap. The CDR3 runs 12 residues. CDR3 sequence: CASSLTGNEQFF. The CDR3 DNA reads TGTGCCAGCAGCTTAACCGGTAATGAGCAGTTCTTC.

This chain connects TRBV7-9 to TRBJ1-4; no definite D call. The length of the CDR3 is 13 residues. Germline lookup yields CDR1 SEHNR and CDR2 FQNEAQ (reference sequence). Trimming left V 1 base short and J 8 bases short, with 8 bases between. The CDR3 protein is CASSLDGWEKLFF. In nucleotides, the CDR3 is TGTGCCAGCAGCTTAGACGGGTGGGAAAAACTGTTTTTT. The complete variable domain, with remaining parts taken from reference TRBV7-9 and TRBJ1-4, reads DTGVSQNPRHKITKRGQNVTFRCDPISEHNRLYWYRQTLGQGPEFLTYFQNEAQLEKSRLLSDRFSAERPKGSFSTLEIQRTEQGDSAMYLCASSLDGWEKLFFGSGTQLSVL.

This clone was detected a few times. The V call is TRBV14, the J call TRBJ2-1; no reliable D call. Trimming stripped 3 bases from V and 0 bases from J, with 9 bases between. This CDR3 has 15 residues. CDR1 SGHDN and CDR2 FVKESK come from the germline V gene. In nucleotides, the CDR3 is TGTGCCAGCAGCCATATTCTGAGCTCCTACAATGAGCAGTTCTTC. Amino acids: CASSHILSSYNEQFF.

This chain joins TRBV6-6 and TRBJ2-7; D gene uncertain. Germline-derived CDR1 and CDR2 are MNHNY and SVGAGI (reference sequence). The V and J ends lost 6 bases and 5 bases respectively, with 17 bases between them. The CDR3 totals 14 residues. CDR3 DNA: TGTGCCAGCAGCTCCGGAGCGAAAACCCACGAGCAGTACTTC. Translating it yields CASSSGAKTHEQYF.